This TCR beta chain was retrieved from a study of blood T cells in healthy people across ages. Study results and limitations: Fewer expanded clones and more diversity marked long-lived versus aged donors.

Every donor gave roughly 9.2 milliliters of peripheral blood. Only one count was recorded for this clonotype. Its antigen is as yet unknown. The authors ran a second PCR of about 6 to 11 cycles using a sample-barcoded 5' primer and a J-beta primer mix. TCRdb re-derived calls from the 5' RACE reads in MiXCR, one entry per CDR3 protein. The table has fewer than 900,000 distinct CDR3 sequences, 35% to 45% seen once. V was cut by 11 bases and J by 3 bases, with 10 bases left in between. CDR3 size: 12 residues. Germline CDR1 SGHAT, CDR2 FQNNGV. The clonotype was recovered from a woman in her sixties in good health. The chain is built from TRBV11-2 and TRBJ1-4; D is uncertain. Sequencing was carried out using blood. The CDR3 nucleotides are TGTGCCGTCCGGGATTCTAATGAAAAACTGTTTTTT. Protein: CAVRDSNEKLFF. Looking up the rest from reference TRBV11-2 and TRBJ1-4 gives the full variable domain: EAGVAQSPRYKIIEKRQSVAFWCNPISGHATLYWYQQILGQGPKLLIQFQNNGVVDDSQLPKDRFSAERLKGVDSTLKIQPAKLEDSAVYLCAVRDSNEKLFFGSGTQLSVL.